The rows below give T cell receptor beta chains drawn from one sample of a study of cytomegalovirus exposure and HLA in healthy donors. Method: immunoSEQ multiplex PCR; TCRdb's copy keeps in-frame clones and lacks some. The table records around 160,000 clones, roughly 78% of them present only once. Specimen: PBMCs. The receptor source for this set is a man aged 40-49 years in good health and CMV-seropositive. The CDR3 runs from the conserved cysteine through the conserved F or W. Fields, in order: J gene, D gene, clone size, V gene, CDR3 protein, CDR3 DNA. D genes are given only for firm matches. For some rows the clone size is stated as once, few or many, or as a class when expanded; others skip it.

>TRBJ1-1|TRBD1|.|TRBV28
CASSYGTAVNTEAFF
TGTGCCAGCAGTTACGGGACAGCCGTGAACACTGAAGCTTTCTTT
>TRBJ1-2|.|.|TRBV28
CASSSARNYGYTF
TGTGCCAGCAGTTCCGCCCGGAACTATGGCTACACCTTC
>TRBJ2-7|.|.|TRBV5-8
CASSSFYEQYF
TGTGCCAGCAGCTCTTTCTACGAGCAGTACTTC
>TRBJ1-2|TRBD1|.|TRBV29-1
CSVGDRGRDGYTF
TGCAGCGTCGGGGACAGGGGGCGCGATGGCTACACCTTC
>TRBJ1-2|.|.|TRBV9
CASSGRGQGKGYTF
TGTGCCAGCAGCGGTAGAGGTCAGGGGAAGGGCTACACCTTC
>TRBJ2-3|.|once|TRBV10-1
CASTSPAAVDTQYF
TGCGCCAGCACTTCCCCCGCGGCTGTAGATACGCAGTATTTT
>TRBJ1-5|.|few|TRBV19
CASSMRGTSNQPQHF
TGTGCCAGTAGTATGAGGGGGACGAGCAATCAGCCCCAGCATTTT
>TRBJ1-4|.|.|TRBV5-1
CASSYSGTRATNEKLFF
TGCGCCAGCAGCTATTCCGGGACAAGGGCGACTAATGAAAAACTGTTTTTT
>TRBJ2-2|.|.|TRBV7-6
CASSLRGAGTGELFF
TGTGCCAGCAGCTTACGGGGGGCGGGGACCGGGGAGCTGTTTTTT
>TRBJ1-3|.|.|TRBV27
CASSLLPVSGNTIYF
TGTGCCAGCAGTTTATTGCCAGTCTCTGGAAACACCATATATTTT
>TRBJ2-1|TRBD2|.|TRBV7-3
CASSSGLAGSTYNEQFF
TGTGCCAGCAGCTCGGGACTAGCGGGATCCACCTACAATGAGCAGTTCTTC
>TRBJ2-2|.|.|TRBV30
CAWSSRSRAGELFF
TGTGCCTGGAGCTCTCGCAGCCGGGCCGGGGAGCTGTTTTTT
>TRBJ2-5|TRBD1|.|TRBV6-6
CASSDRGPQETQYF
TGTGCCAGCAGTGACAGGGGCCCCCAAGAGACCCAGTACTTC
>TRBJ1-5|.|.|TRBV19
CASSATGPQPQHF
TGTGCCAGTAGTGCGACAGGCCCTCAGCCCCAGCATTTT
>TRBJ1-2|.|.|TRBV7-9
CASSTLGAGEGGYTF
TGTGCCAGCAGCACCTTAGGAGCAGGGGAGGGTGGCTACACCTTC
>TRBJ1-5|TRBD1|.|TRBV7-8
CASSYTGGVGNQPQHF
TGTGCCAGCAGCTATACAGGGGGCGTAGGCAATCAGCCCCAGCATTTT
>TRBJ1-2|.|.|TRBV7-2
CASSTNPTVHASRTF
TGTGCCAGCAGTACAAACCCCACAGTCCACGCGTCCCGCACCTTC
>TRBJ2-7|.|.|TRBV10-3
CAIKARAETYEQYF
TGTGCCATCAAGGCCAGGGCGGAAACCTACGAGCAGTACTTC
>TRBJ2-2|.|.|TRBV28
CASSLAVNTGELFF
TGTGCCAGCAGTTTGGCTGTGAACACCGGGGAGCTGTTTTTT
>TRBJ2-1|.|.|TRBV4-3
CASSQDFPDNEQFF
TGCGCCAGCAGCCAAGATTTCCCCGACAATGAGCAGTTCTTC
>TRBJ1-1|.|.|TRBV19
CASSNIGGMNTEAFF
TGTGCCAGTAGTAATATCGGGGGTATGAACACTGAAGCTTTCTTT
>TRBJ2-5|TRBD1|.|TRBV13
CASSFTGVQETQYF
TGTGCCAGCAGCTTCACAGGGGTCCAAGAGACCCAGTACTTC
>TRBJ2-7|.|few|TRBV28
CASSINRDTPGYEQYF
TGTGCCAGCAGTATCAACCGGGACACCCCAGGGTACGAGCAGTACTTC
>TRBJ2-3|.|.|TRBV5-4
CASSLQGAGTDTQYF
TGTGCCAGCAGCTTACAGGGAGCGGGCACAGATACGCAGTATTTT
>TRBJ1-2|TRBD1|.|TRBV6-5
CASSPQGHYGYTF
TGTGCCAGCAGTCCACAGGGGCACTATGGCTACACCTTC
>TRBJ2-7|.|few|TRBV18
CASSGQTPYEQYF
TGTGCCAGCTCAGGGCAGACCCCCTACGAGCAGTACTTC
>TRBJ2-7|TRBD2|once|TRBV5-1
CASSLDIAGGSSYEQYF
TGCGCCAGCAGCTTAGACATAGCGGGAGGGAGCTCCTACGAGCAGTACTTC